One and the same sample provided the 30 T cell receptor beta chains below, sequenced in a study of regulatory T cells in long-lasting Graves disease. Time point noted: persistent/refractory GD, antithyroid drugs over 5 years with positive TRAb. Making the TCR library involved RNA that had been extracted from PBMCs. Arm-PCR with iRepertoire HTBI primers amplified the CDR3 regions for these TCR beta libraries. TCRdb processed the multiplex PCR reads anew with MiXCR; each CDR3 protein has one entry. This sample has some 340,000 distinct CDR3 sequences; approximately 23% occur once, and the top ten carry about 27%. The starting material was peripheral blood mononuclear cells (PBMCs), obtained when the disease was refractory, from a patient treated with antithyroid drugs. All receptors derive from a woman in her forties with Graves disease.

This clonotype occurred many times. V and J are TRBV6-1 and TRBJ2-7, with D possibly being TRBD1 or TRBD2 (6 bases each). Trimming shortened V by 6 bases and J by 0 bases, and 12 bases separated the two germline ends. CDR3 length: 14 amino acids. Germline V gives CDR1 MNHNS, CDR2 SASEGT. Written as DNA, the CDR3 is TGTGCCAGCAGGCGGGACATTAGCTCCTACGAGCAGTACTTC. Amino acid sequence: CASRRDISSYEQYF.

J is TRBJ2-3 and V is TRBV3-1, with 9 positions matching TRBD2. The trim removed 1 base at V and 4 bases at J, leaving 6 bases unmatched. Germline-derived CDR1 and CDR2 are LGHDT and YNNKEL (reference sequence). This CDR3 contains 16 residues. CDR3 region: CASSQVAGGWADTQYF. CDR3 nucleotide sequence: TGTGCCAGCAGCCAAGTGGCGGGAGGGTGGGCAGATACGCAGTATTTT.

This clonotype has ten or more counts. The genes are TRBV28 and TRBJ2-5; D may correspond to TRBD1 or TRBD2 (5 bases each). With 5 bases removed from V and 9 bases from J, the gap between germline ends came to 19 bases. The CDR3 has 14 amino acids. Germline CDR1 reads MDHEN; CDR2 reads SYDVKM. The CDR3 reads CASSPSGTLRAQYF. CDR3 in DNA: TGTGCCAGCAGTCCCTCCGGGACGCTGAGGGCCCAGTACTTC.

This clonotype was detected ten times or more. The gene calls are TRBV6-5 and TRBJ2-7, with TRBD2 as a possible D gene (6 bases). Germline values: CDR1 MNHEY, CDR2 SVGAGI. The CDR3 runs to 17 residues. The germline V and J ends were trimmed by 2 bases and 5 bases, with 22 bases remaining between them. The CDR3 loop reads CASSYLARDLRQDEQYF. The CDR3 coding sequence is TGTGCCAGCAGTTACCTCGCTCGGGACTTGCGGCAGGACGAGCAGTACTTC.

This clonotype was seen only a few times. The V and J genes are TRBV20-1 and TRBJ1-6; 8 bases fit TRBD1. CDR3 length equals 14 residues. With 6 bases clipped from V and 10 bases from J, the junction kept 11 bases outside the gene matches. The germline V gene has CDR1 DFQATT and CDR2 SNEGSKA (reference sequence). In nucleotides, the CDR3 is TGCAGTGCAGCCGCAGGGGGCGCGGGGTCACCCCTCCACTTT. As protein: CSAAAGGAGSPLHF.

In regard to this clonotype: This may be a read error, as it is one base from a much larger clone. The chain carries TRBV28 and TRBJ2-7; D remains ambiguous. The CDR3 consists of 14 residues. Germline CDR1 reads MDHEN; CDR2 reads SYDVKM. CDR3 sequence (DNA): TGTGCCAGCAGCTTAATTGGGGAACCCCACGAGCAGCACTTC. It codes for CASSLIGEPHEQHF.

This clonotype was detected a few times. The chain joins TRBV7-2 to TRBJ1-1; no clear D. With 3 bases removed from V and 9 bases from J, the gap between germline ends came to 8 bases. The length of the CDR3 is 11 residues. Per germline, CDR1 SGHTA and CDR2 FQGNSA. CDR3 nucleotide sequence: TGTGCCAGCAGCTTGGGCCGACAAGCTTTCTTT. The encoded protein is CASSLGRQAFF.

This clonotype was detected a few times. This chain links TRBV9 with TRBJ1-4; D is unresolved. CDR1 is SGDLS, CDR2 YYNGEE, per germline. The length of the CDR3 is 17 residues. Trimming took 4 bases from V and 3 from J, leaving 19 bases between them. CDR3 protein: CASSLRGISSSNEKLFF. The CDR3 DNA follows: TGTGCCAGCAGCCTACGGGGAATTAGCTCCTCTAATGAAAAACTGTTTTTT.

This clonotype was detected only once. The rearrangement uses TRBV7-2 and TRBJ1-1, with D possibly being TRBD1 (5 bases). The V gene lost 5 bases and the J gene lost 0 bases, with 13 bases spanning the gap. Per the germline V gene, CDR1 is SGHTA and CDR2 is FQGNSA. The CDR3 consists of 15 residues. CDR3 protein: CASSGGVRVNTEAFF. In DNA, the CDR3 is TGTGCCAGCAGCGGAGGGGTCCGGGTGAACACTGAAGCTTTCTTT.

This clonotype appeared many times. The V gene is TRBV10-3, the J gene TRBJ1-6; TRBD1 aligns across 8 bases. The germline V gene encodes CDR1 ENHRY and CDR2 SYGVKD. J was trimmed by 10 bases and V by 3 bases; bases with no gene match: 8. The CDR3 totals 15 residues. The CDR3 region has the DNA TGTGCCATCAGTGAACTGGAACAGGGGGGCTCACCCCTCCACTTT. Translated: CAISELEQGGSPLHF.

CDR3 nucleotides: TGTGCCAGCAGCTCAGGCCCCCGCTGGGGCGAGCAGTACTTC. This encodes CASSSGPRWGEQYF. The chain has TRBV3-1 and TRBJ2-7; D unresolved. The CDR3 totals 14 residues. The V gene's germline CDR1 is LGHDT and CDR2 YNNKEL (reference sequence). V lost 5 bases and J lost 6, with 17 bases in between.

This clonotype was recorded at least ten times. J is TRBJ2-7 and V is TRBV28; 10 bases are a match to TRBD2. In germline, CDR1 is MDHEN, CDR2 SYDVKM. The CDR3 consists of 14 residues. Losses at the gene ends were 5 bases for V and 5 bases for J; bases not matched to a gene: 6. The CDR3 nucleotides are TGTGCCAGCAGTCAAGCGGGAGGGCCCCACGAGCAGTACTTC. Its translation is CASSQAGGPHEQYF.

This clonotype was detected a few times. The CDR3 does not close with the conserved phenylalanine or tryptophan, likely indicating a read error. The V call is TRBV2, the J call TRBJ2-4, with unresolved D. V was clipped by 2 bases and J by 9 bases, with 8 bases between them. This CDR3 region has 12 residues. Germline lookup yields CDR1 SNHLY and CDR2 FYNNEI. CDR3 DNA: TGTGCCAGCAGTGAAAATAGTCGCATTCAGTACCTC. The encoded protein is CASSENSRIQYL.

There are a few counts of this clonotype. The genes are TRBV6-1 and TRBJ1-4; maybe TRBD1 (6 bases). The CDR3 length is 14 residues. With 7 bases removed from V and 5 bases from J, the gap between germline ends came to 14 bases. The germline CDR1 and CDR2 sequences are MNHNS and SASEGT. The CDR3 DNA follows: TGTGCCAGCAAATCCGGGACAAAAAATGAAAAACTGTTTTTT. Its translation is CASKSGTKNEKLFF.

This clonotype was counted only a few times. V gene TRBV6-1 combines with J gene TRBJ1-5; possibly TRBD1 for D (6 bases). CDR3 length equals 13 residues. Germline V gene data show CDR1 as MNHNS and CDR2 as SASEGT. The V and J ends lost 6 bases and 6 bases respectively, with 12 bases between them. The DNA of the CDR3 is TGTGCCAGCAGCCCACAGGGCACTCAGCCCCAGCATTTT. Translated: CASSPQGTQPQHF.

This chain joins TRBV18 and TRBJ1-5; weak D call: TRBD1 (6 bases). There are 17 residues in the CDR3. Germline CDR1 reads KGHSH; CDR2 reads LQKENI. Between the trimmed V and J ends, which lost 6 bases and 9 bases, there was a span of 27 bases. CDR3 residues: CASSPGGGRGPHRPQHF. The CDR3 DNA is TGTGCCAGCTCCCCGGGTGGAGGCAGGGGACCTCATCGGCCCCAGCATTTT.

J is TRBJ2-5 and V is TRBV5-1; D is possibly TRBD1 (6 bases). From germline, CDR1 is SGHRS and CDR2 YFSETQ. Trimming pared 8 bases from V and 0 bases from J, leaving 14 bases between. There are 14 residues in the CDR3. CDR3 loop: CARRQAVYQETQYF. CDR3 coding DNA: TGCGCCAGAAGACAGGCAGTGTACCAAGAGACCCAGTACTTC.

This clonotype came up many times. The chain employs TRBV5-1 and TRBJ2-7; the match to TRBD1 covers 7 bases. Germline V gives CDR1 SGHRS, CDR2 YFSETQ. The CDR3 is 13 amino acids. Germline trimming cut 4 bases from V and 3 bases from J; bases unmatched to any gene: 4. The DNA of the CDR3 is TGCGCCAGCAGCAAGAGGGACAGCTACGAGCAGTACTTC. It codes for CASSKRDSYEQYF.

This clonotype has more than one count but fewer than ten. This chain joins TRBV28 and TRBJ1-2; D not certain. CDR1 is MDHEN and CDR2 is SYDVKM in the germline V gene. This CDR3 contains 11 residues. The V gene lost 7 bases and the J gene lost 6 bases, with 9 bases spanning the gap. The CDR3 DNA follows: TGTGCCAGCATGGCTCTTAATGGCTACACCTTC. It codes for CASMALNGYTF.

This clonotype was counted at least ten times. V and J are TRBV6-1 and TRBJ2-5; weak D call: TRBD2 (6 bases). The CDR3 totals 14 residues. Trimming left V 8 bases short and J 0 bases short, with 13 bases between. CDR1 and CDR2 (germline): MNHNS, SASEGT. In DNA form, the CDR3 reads TGTGCCAGCGGCCCACGGGAGTACCAAGAGACCCAGTACTTC. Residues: CASGPREYQETQYF.

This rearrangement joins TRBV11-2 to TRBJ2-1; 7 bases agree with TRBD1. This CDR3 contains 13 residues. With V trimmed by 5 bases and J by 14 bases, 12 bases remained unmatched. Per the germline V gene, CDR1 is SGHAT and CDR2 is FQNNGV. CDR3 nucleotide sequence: TGTGCCAGCAGCGACCTCCTGACAGGGCCAAAGTTCTTC. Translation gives CASSDLLTGPKFF.

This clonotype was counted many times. The DNA for the CDR3 is TGCAGCGTTGAAGTCATTATGAACACTGAAGCTTTCTTT. As protein: CSVEVIMNTEAFF. V usage is TRBV29-1 and J usage is TRBJ1-1, with D unresolved. Deletions cut 1 base from V and 0 bases from J, with 6 bases between. The CDR3 has 13 residues. Germline V gives CDR1 SQVTM, CDR2 ANQGSEA.

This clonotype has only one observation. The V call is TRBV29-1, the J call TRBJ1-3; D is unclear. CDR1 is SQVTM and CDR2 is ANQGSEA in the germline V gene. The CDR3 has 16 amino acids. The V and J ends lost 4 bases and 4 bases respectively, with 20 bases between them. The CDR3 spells CSVVETGKTSGNTIYF. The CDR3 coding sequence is TGCAGCGTTGTTGAGACGGGAAAAACATCGGGAAACACCATATATTTT. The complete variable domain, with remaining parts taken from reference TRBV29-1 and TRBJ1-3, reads SAVISQKPSRDICQRGTSLTIQCQVDSQVTMMFWYRQQPGQSLTLIATANQGSEATYESGFVIDKFPISRPNLTFSTLTVSNMSPEDSSIYLCSVVETGKTSGNTIYFGEGSWLTVV.

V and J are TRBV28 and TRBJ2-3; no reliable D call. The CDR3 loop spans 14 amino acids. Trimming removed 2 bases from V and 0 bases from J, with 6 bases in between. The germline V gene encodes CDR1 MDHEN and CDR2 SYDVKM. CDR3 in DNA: TGTGCCAGCAGTTTACTGCTGAGCACAGATACGCAGTATTTT. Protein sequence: CASSLLLSTDTQYF.

The CDR3 DNA follows: TGTGCCAGTAGTATGGGGACAGGGAACACCGGGGAGCTGTTTTTT. Protein product: CASSMGTGNTGELFF. The V and J genes are TRBV19 and TRBJ2-2, with TRBD1 identical over 8 bases. CDR1 and CDR2 (germline): LNHDA, SQIVND (reference sequence). The V gene end was trimmed by 3 bases and the J gene end by 1 base; junction bases not matched to a gene: 1. The CDR3 has 15 residues.

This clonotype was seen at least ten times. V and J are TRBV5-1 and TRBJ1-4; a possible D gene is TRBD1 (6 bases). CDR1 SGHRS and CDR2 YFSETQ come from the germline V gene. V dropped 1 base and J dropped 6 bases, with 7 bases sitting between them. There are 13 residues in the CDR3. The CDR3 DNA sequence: TGCGCCAGCAGCTTGCCAGGGGATGAAAAACTGTTTTTT. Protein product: CASSLPGDEKLFF. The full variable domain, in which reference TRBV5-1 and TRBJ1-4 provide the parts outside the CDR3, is KAGVTQTPRYLIKTRGQQVTLSCSPISGHRSVSWYQQTPGQGLQFLFEYFSETQRNKGNFPGRFSGRQFSNSRSEMNVSTLELGDSALYLCASSLPGDEKLFFGSGTQLSVL.

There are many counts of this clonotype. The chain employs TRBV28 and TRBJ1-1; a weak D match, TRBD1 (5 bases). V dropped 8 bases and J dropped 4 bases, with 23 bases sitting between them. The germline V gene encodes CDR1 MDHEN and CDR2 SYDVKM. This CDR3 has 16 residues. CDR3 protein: CASPRRGASERTEAFF. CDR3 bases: TGTGCCAGCCCCCGTAGGGGCGCCTCGGAACGCACTGAAGCTTTCTTT.

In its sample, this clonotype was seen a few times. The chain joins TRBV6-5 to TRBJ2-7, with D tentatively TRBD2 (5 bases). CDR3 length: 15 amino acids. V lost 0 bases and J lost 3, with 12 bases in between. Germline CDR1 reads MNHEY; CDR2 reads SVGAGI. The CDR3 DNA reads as TGTGCCAGCAGTTACTCCGGGAACTCAATCTACGAGCAGTACTTC. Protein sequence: CASSYSGNSIYEQYF.

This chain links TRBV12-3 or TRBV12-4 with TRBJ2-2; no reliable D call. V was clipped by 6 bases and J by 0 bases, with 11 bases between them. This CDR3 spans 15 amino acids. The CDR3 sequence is CASSQANSNTGELFF. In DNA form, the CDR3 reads TGTGCCAGCAGCCAAGCCAACTCGAACACCGGGGAGCTGTTTTTT.

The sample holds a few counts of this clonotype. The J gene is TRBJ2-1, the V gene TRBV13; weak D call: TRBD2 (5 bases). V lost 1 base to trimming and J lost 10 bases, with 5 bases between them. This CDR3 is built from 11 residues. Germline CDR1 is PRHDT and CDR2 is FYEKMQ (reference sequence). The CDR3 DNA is TGTGCCAGCAGCTTAGCGGGAGAGCAGTTCTTC. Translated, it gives CASSLAGEQFF.